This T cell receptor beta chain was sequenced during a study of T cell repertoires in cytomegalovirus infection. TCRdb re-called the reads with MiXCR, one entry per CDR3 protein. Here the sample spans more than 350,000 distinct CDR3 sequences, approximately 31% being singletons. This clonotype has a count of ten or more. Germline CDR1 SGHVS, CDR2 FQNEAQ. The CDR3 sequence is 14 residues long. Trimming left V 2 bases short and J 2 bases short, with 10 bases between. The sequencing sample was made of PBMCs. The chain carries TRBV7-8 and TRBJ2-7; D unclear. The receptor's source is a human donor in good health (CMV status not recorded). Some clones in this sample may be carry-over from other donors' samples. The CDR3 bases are TGTGCCAGCAGCTTAAGGCCGATCGCCTACGAGCAGTACTTC. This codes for CASSLRPIAYEQYF.